Below, 10 T cell receptor beta chains from the same sample are listed, as sequenced in a study of monozygotic twins with inflammatory bowel disease (dated by TCRdb to between 2018 and 2020). Library creation used 5' RACE. Sequencing was carried out with an Illumina HiSeq 2500. One entry per CDR3 protein sequence results from the TCRdb reprocessing of the reads, with DNA left out. This sample's table lists 150,000 to 200,000 distinct CDR3 sequences. The ten most abundant clones make up approximately 3% of the sample. The sample consisted of blood. Source of these receptors: a human donor with ulcerative colitis or Crohn's disease, or a healthy co-twin of an affected twin (not recorded which).

The chain combines TRBV5-5 with TRBJ1-1; the TRBD1 assignment by TCRdb is unverifiable without DNA. The CDR3 totals 12 residues. CDR1 and CDR2 (germline): SGHKS, YYEKEE (reference sequence). The CDR3: CASSHTGTEAFF.

CDR3 loop: CASSFIGQNEQFF. This chain links TRBV11-2 with TRBJ2-1; TCRdb gives TRBD1 as the D gene, but with no DNA this cannot be confirmed. Germline assignment: CDR1 SGHAT and CDR2 FQNNGV. The CDR3 runs to 13 residues.

CDR3 protein: CASSPKREATGELFF. The chain recombines TRBV7-9 with TRBJ2-2; TCRdb names TRBD2, which stays unverified in the absence of DNA. CDR1 and CDR2 from the germline V gene are SEHNR and FQNEAQ (reference sequence). The CDR3 contains 15 residues.

The chain has TRBV5-1 and TRBJ2-5; TCRdb's D gene call, TRBD2, goes unchecked for lack of DNA. The CDR3 covers 15 residues. CDR1 SGHRS and CDR2 YFSETQ come from the germline V gene. The CDR3 sequence is CASRGGTNSQETQYF.

The rearrangement uses TRBV6-2 or TRBV6-3 and TRBJ1-2. The CDR3 has 14 residues. Germline V CDR1 and CDR2: MNHEY, SVGEGT. The CDR3 protein is CASSYPGPLNGYTF.

This chain links TRBV7-9 with TRBJ2-2; TCRdb designates TRBD2, a call that cannot be tested without DNA. This CDR3 comprises 16 residues. In germline, CDR1 is SEHNR, CDR2 FQNEAQ (reference sequence). The chain's CDR3 is CASSPRLAGDTGELFF.

The rearrangement links TRBV20-1 to TRBJ2-1. Germline loops: CDR1 DFQATT, CDR2 SNEGSKA (reference sequence). This CDR3 region has 13 residues. The chain's CDR3 is CSAIAGSYNEQFF.

The genes are TRBV18 and TRBJ2-2; TCRdb's D call, TRBD2, is unchecked because there is no DNA. This CDR3 has 16 amino acids. Per germline, CDR1 KGHSH and CDR2 LQKENI. This chain's CDR3 is CASSFSGRTNTGELFF.

The chain links TRBV7-9 to TRBJ2-3; TCRdb names TRBD2, which stays unverified in the absence of DNA. Germline V gives CDR1 SEHNR, CDR2 FQNEAQ (reference sequence). The CDR3 extends over 16 amino acids. This CDR3 reads CASSFLRREGLDTQYF.

V is TRBV18 and J is TRBJ2-1; the TCRdb D gene call, TRBD2, has no DNA to confirm it. The CDR3 runs to 14 residues. Germline lookup yields CDR1 KGHSH and CDR2 LQKENI. This CDR3 is CASSLGLADNEQFF.